This T cell receptor beta chain was documented in a study of cytomegalovirus exposure and HLA in healthy donors. PCR primers comprised 60 Vbeta and 13 Jbeta primers. Produced via immunoSEQ multiplex PCR; TCRdb's table is partial and in-frame only. The table has about 130,000 clones, approximately 84% seen once. V was shortened by 5 bases and J by 3 bases, with 16 bases between the two germline ends. This CDR3 is 15 amino acids long. CDR1 and CDR2 (germline): SEHNR, FQNEAQ (reference sequence). The source is a boy aged 2 to 10 in good health and CMV-seronegative. Sequencing used PBMCs. The chain uses TRBV7-9 and TRBJ1-2; D possibly corresponds to TRBD1 (6 bases). CDR3 nucleotides: TGTGCCAGCAGCCCTGGGGGCTTTCATTACTATGGCTACACCTTC. Translated: CASSPGGFHYYGYTF.